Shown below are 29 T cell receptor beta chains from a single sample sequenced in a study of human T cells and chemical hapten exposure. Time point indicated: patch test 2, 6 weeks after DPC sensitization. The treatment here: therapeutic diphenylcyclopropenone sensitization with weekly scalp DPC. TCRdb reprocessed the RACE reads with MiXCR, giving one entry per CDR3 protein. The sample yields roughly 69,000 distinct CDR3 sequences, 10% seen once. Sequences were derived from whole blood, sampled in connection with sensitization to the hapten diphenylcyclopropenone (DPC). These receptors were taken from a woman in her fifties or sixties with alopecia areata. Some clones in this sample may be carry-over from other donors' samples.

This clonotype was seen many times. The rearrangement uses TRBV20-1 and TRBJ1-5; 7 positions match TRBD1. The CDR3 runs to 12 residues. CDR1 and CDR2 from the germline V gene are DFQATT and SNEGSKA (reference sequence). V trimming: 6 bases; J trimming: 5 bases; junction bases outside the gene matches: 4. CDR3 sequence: CSAQQGDQPQHF. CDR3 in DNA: TGCAGTGCCCAGCAGGGGGATCAGCCCCAGCATTTT.

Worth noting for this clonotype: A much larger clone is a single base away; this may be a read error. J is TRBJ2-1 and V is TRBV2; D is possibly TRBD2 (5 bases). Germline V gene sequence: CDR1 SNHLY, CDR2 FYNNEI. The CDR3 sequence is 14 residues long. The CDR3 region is CASGDGVSYNEQFF. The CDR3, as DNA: TGTGCCAGCGGTGACGGGGTCTCCTACAATGAGCAGTTCTTC. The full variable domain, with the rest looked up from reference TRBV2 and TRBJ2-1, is EPEVTQTPSHQVTQMGQEVILRCVPISNHLYFYWYRQILGQKVEFLVSFYNNEISEKSEIFDDQFSVERPDGSNFTLKIRSTKLEDSAMYFCASGDGVSYNEQFFGPGTRLTVL.

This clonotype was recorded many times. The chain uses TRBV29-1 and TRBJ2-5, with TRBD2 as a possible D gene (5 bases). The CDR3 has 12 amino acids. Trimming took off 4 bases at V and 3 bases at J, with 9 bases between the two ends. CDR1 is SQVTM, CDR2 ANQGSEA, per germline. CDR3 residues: CSVAREEETQYF. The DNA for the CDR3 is TGCAGCGTTGCGAGGGAAGAAGAGACCCAGTACTTC.

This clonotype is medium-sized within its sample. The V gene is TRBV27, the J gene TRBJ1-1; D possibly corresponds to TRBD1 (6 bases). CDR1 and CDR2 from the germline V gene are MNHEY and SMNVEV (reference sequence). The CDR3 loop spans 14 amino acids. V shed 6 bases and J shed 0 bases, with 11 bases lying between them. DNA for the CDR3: TGTGCCAGCAGCCGACAGGCCATGAACACTGAAGCTTTCTTT. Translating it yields CASSRQAMNTEAFF.

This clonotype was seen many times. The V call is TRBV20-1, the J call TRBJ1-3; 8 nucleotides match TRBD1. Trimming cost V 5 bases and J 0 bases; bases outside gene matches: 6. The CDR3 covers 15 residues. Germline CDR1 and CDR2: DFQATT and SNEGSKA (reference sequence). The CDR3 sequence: CSAGLGQGSGNTIYF. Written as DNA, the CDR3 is TGCAGTGCTGGACTCGGACAGGGCTCTGGAAACACCATATATTTT.

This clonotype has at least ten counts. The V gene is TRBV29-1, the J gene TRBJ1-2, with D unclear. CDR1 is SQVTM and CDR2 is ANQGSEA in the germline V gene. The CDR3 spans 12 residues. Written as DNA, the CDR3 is TGCACCTTCGCACACCCTAACTATGGCTACACCTTC. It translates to CTFAHPNYGYTF.

DNA for the CDR3: TGCGCCAGCAGCCCCGGACTAGCGGGCAATGAGCAGTTCTTC. Residues: CASSPGLAGNEQFF. V usage is TRBV5-1 and J usage is TRBJ2-1; 11 nucleotides line up with TRBD2. Trimming at V came to 4 bases and at J to 6 bases, leaving 3 bases not matched to a gene. CDR1 is SGHRS and CDR2 is YFSETQ in the germline V gene. The length of the CDR3 is 14 residues. The full variable domain, rest sourced from reference TRBV5-1 and TRBJ2-1, is KAGVTQTPRYLIKTRGQQVTLSCSPISGHRSVSWYQQTPGQGLQFLFEYFSETQRNKGNFPGRFSGRQFSNSRSEMNVSTLELGDSALYLCASSPGLAGNEQFFGPGTRLTVL.

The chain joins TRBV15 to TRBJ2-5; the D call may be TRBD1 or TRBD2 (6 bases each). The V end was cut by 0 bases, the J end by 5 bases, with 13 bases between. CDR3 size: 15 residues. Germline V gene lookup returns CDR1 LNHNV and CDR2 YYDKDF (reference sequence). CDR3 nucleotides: TGTGCCACCAGCAGAGATCCCGGGGGCAAGGAGACCCAGTACTTC. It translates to CATSRDPGGKETQYF.

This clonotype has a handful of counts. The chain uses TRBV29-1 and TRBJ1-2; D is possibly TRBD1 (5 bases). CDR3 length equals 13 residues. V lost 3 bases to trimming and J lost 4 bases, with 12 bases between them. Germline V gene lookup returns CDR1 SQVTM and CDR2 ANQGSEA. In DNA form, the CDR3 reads TGCAGCGTTGAGATGAGCAGGGCCTATGGCTACACCTTC. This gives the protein CSVEMSRAYGYTF.

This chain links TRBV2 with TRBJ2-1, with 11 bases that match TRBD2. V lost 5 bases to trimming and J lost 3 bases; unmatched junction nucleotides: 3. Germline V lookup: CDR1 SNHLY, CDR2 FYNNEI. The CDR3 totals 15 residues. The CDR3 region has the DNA TGTGCCAGCAGTCAAACTAGCGGGAGCTACAATGAGCAGTTCTTC. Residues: CASSQTSGSYNEQFF.

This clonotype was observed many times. Here the CDR3 reads CASRPESRYEQYF. The CDR3 coding sequence is TGTGCCAGCAGGCCTGAGTCTCGCTACGAGCAGTACTTC. The V and J genes are TRBV2 and TRBJ2-7; D ambiguous. Per the germline V gene, CDR1 is SNHLY and CDR2 is FYNNEI. Trimming stripped 6 bases from V and 3 bases from J, with 12 bases between. The CDR3 totals 13 residues.

CDR3 region: CSVEIRITQYF. DNA of the CDR3: TGCAGCGTTGAAATCAGAATTACGCAGTATTTT. This chain connects TRBV29-1 to TRBJ2-3; D unresolved. Germline lookup yields CDR1 SQVTM and CDR2 ANQGSEA. The length of the CDR3 is 11 residues. Trimming stripped 2 bases from V and 8 bases from J, with 8 bases between.

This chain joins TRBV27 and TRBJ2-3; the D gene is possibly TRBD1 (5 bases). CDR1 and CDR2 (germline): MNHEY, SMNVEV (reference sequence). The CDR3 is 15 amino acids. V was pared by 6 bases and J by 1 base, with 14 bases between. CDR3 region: CASSPDSLGTDTQYF. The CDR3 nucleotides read TGTGCCAGCAGCCCTGACAGCCTGGGCACAGATACGCAGTATTTT.

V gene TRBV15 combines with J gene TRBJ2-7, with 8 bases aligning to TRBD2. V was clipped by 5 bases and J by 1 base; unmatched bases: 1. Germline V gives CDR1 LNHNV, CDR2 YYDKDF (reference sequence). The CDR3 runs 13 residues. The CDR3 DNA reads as TGTGCCACCAGCGTAGCGGGATCCTACGAGCAGTACTTC. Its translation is CATSVAGSYEQYF.

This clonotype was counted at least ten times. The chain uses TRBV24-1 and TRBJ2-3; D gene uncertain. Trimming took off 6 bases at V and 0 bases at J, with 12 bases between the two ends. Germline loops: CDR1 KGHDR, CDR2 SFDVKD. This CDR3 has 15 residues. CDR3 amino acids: CATSPRGTSTDTQYF. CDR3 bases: TGTGCCACCAGTCCTCGTGGAACTAGCACAGATACGCAGTATTTT.

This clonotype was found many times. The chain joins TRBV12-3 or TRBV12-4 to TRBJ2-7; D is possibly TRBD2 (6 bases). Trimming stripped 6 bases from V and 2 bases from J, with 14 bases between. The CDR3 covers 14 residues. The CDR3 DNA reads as TGTGCCAGCAGCAGGACTAACCGCCCCTACGAGCAGTACTTC. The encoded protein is CASSRTNRPYEQYF.

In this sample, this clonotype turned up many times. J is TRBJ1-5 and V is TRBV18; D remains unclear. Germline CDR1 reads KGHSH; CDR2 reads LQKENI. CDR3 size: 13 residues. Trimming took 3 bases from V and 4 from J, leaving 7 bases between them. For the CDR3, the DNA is TGTGCCAGCTCACCTCAAGGGAATCAGCCCCAGCATTTT. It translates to CASSPQGNQPQHF.

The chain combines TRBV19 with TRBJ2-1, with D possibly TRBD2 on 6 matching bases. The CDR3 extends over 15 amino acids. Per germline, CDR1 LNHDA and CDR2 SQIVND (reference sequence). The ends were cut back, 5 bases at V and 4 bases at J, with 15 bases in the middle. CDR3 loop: CASSGGSGVYNEQFF. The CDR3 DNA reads TGTGCCAGTAGTGGTGGTAGCGGCGTTTACAATGAGCAGTTCTTC.

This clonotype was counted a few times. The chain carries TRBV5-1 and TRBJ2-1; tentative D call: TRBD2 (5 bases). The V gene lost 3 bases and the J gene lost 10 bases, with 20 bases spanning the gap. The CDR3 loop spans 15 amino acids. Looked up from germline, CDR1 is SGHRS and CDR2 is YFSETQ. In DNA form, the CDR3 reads TGCGCCAGCAGCTCTTCTAGCATCCAACCTCGGGAGCAGTTCTTC. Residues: CASSSSSIQPREQFF. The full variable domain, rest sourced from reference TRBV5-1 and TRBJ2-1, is KAGVTQTPRYLIKTRGQQVTLSCSPISGHRSVSWYQQTPGQGLQFLFEYFSETQRNKGNFPGRFSGRQFSNSRSEMNVSTLELGDSALYLCASSSSSIQPREQFFGPGTRLTVL.

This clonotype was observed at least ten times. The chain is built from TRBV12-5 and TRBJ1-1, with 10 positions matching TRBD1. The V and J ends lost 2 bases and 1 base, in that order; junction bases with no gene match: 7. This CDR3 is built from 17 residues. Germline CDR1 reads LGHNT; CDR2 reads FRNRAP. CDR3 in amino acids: CASGLWGQGRQNTEAFF. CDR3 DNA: TGTGCTAGTGGTTTGTGGGGACAGGGGCGGCAGAACACTGAAGCTTTCTTT.

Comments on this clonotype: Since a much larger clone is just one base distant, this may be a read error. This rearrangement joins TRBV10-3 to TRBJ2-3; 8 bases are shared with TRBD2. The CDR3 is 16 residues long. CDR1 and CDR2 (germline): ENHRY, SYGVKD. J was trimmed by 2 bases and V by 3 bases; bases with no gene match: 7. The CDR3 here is CAISDRGAGATDTQYF. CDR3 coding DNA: TGTGCCATCAGTGACCGGGGAGCGGGAGCCACAGATACGCAGTATTTT.

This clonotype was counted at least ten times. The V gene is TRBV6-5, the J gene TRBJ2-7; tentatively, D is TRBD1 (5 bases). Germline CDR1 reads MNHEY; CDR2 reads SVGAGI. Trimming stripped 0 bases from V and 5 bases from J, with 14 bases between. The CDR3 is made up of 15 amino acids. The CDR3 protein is CASSYSPGQGDEQYF. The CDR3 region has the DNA TGTGCCAGCAGTTACTCCCCCGGGCAGGGTGACGAGCAGTACTTC.

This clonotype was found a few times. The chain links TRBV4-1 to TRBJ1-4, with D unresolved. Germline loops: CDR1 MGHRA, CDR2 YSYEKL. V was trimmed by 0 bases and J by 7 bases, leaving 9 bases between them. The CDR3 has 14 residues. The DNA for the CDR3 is TGCGCCAGCAGCCAAGAAGGAGTAGCTGAAAAACTGTTTTTT. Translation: CASSQEGVAEKLFF.

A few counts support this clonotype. In DNA, the CDR3 is TGTGCCACCACATCAGGATTCGTCAGTATAGCTTTCTTT. Translation gives CATTSGFVSIAFF. This sequence joins TRBV6-2 or TRBV6-3 and TRBJ1-1; D not certain. This CDR3 is built from 13 residues. CDR1 and CDR2 from the germline V gene are MNHEY and SVGEGT. Trimming took off 10 bases at V and 10 bases at J, with 22 bases between the two ends.

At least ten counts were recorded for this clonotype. The CDR3 loop reads CASLTRSGRYEQYF. As DNA, the CDR3 is TGTGCCAGCCTAACTCGTAGCGGGAGATACGAGCAGTACTTC. The chain is built from TRBV6-2 or TRBV6-3 and TRBJ2-7; 9 bases match TRBD2. The junction had 9 bases not matched to a gene; V was cut back by 8 bases and J by 4 bases. The length of the CDR3 is 14 residues. Germline V gene lookup returns CDR1 MNHEY and CDR2 SVGEGT.

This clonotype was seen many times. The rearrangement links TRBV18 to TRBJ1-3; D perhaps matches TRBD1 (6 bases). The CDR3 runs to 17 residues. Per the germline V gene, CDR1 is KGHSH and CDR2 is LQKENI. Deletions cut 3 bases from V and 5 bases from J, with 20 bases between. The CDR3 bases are TGTGCCAGCTCACCTCAAACCCCGGGACAAATACGAAACACCATATATTTT. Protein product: CASSPQTPGQIRNTIYF.

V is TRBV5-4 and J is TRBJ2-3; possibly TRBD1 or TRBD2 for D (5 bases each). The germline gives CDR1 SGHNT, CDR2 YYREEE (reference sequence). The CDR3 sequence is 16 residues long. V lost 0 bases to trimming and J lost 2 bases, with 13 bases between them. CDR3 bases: TGTGCCAGCAGCTTGGCGGGGCGCCGATCCACAGATACGCAGTATTTT. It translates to CASSLAGRRSTDTQYF.

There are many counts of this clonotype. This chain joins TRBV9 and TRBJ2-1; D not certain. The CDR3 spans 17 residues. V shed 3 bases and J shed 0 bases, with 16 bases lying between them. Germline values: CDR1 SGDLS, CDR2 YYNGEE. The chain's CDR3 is CASSGGLGGSSYNEQFF. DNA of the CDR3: TGTGCCAGCAGCGGGGGTCTTGGCGGAAGCTCCTACAATGAGCAGTTCTTC.

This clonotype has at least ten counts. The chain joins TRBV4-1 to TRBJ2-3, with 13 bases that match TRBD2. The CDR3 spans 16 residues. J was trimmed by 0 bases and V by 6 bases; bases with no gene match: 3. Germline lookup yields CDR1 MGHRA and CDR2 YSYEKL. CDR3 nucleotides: TGCGCCAGCAGATCGACTAGCGGGAGGAGCACAGATACGCAGTATTTT. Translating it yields CASRSTSGRSTDTQYF.